This TCR beta chain is from a study of blood T cells in healthy people across ages. Points from the study as a whole: The lack of PBMC sorting stopped any conclusive naive versus antigen-experienced comparison. Greater diversity and more naive CD4+ cells were seen in long-lived donors than in aged donors.

The CDR3 loop spans 18 amino acids. Germline V lookup: CDR1 SGHTA, CDR2 FQGNSA. Next came a second PCR, run for roughly 6 to 11 cycles, which used a sample-barcoded 5' primer along with a J-beta primer mix. TCRdb ran MiXCR on the 5' RACE reads and lists one entry per CDR3 protein. The data contain approximately 350,000 distinct CDR3 sequences, approximately 47% of them seen just once; the ten biggest clones take up under 60%. On this clonotype: The antigen is undetermined.

The V and J genes are TRBV7-2 and TRBJ2-1; 14 bases agree with TRBD2. The J call is doubtful: the DNA matches TRBJ2-7 better. The material sequenced was blood. The clonotype originates from a man aged 55-75 years in good health. Written as DNA, the CDR3 is TGTGCCAGCAGCCCAGGTGCGACTAGCGGGAGGGCCCAGCGAGAGCAGTACTTC. Protein: CASSPGATSGRAQREQYF.